The subject of this entry is one TCR beta chain. Many counts were recorded for this clonotype. Its target antigen remains unknown. No much larger clonotype is one base removed from it; base qualities were not supplied. This entry is derived from a study of early T cells in non-severe SARS-CoV-2 infection (dated by TCRdb to about 2021). Notes on the research overall: Bulk RNA from unsorted whole blood was used for TCR sequencing, so alpha and beta chains could not be paired.

The library was made by 5' RACE. The sequencer was a NextSeq 500. Unique molecular identifiers were attached to individual cDNA molecules in the TCR library protocol so that sequencing error and PCR bias could be corrected. Both TCR alpha and beta chains were sequenced, and tight co-correlation was observed between alpha and beta sequence abundances in each sample. In the source study's methods: V gene, J gene and CDR3 annotation of TCR sequences was performed with Decombinator V4. Expanded TCRs were defined as changing significantly between any two time points under a Poisson model with p below 0.0001. TCR abundances were normalised to the total number of TCRs sequenced per sample and expressed as counts per million. VDJdb, accessed on 1 November 2021, was searched for TCRs annotated for CMV, EBV and SARS-CoV-2, and TCRs annotated for more than one antigen were excluded. Starting from the raw public reads, TCRdb applied fastp trimming at Q25, assembled clones with MiXCR and retained in-frame beta chains. CDR3 protein sequences are deduplicated, and each keeps its most common genes and DNA. TCRdb, not the original authors, processed these V and J calls. The sample table contains roughly 62,000 distinct CDR3 sequences; only one count was recorded for roughly 8% of them. The top ten constitute 3% to 4% of the sample.

What the study reported, not specific to this receptor: VDJdb matching was skewed toward anti-spike CD8 responses, so virus-specific expansions were likely underestimated and private and CD4 specificities were missed.

The study was a case-control design nested within a healthcare worker cohort in London, UK, with weekly nasopharyngeal swab PCR tests and blood sampling. Between 23 and 31 March 2020, the week of the UK lockdown, healthcare workers were enrolled and then followed up weekly for as long as 16 weeks. The specimen was whole blood. This clonotype originated in an adult who was a healthcare worker with PCR-confirmed SARS-CoV-2 infection or an uninfected control (not recorded which).

The nucleotide sequence reads TGTGCCAGCAGACCAATGGGAGTTAGCAATCAGCCCCAGCATTTT. It codes for CASRPMGVSNQPQHF. Recombination linked TRBV7-2 to TRBJ1-5, with an unclear D gene assignment. CDR3 length: 15 amino acids, cysteine to phenylalanine. Only the CDR3 DNA stays, 45 bases, in frame from base 1. The germline V gene encodes CDR1 SGHTA and CDR2 FQGNSA. V is clipped by 6 bases and J by 0 bases, and the sequence between their germline boundaries is 12 bases long.